This entry lists 5 T cell receptor beta chains sequenced from one sample in a study of CD8 T cells in ankylosing spondylitis. TCRdb ran MiXCR on the 5' RACE reads and lists one entry per CDR3 protein. The table shows 250,000 or so distinct CDR3 sequences, with about 11% occurring only once. The material sequenced was blood, either unsorted or a sorted T cell fraction (not recorded which). The receptors here all came from a male donor with ankylosing spondylitis or in good health (not recorded which).

This clonotype was seen many times. The chain carries TRBV7-8 and TRBJ2-1; TRBD2 might be the D (7 bases). Trimming took 3 bases from V and 0 from J, leaving 12 bases between them. CDR3 length equals 16 residues. The germline CDR1 and CDR2 sequences are SGHVS and FQNEAQ. The CDR3 reads CASSLGGPGSYNEQFF. The CDR3 nucleotides are TGTGCCAGCAGCTTGGGGGGGCCGGGCTCCTACAATGAGCAGTTCTTC.

This clonotype was seen at least ten times. V usage is TRBV11-2 and J usage is TRBJ2-2, with 8 nucleotides matching TRBD1. Trimming at V came to 3 bases and at J to 3 bases, leaving 6 bases not matched to a gene. The CDR3 has 16 residues. Germline V CDR1 and CDR2: SGHAT, FQNNGV. The CDR3 loop is CASSLRTGSYTGELFF. Written as DNA, the CDR3 is TGTGCCAGCAGCTTGCGGACAGGGTCCTACACCGGGGAGCTGTTTTTT.

This clonotype has just a few counts. The chain has TRBV7-8 and TRBJ2-2; D uncertain. Germline CDR1 and CDR2: SGHVS and FQNEAQ. This CDR3 is 13 amino acids long. Trimming stripped 5 bases from V and 6 bases from J, with 10 bases between. This CDR3 reads CASSRGAAGELFF. CDR3 nucleotides: TGTGCCAGCAGCCGAGGTGCGGCCGGGGAGCTGTTTTTT.

The CDR3 is CASSSGQGATDTQYF. CDR3 DNA sequence: TGCGCCAGCAGCAGTGGACAGGGGGCCACAGATACGCAGTATTTT. The chain is built from TRBV5-1 and TRBJ2-3, with 11 bases matching TRBD1. Per the germline V gene, CDR1 is SGHRS and CDR2 is YFSETQ. The length of the CDR3 is 15 residues. Unmatched junction bases numbered 3, after V lost 4 bases and J lost 2 bases.

This chain connects TRBV2 to TRBJ1-1, with a possible D match to TRBD1 (5 bases). The length of the CDR3 is 13 residues. CDR1 is SNHLY and CDR2 is FYNNEI in the germline V gene. V was trimmed by 8 bases and J by 1 base, leaving 11 bases between them. The CDR3 loop reads CASGSDRNTEAFF. CDR3 DNA: TGTGCCAGCGGATCCGACAGGAACACTGAAGCTTTCTTT.